A selection of T cell receptor beta chains follows, all from one sample in a study of blood T cell repertoires in COVID-19. The repertoire was sequenced with immunoSEQ multiplex PCR; TCRdb's copy has only in-frame clones and lacks some. The table records more than 200,000 clones, about 85% of them present only once. The material sequenced was PBMCs or T cells enriched from blood (not recorded which). These receptors were obtained from a woman between 25 and 40 years old with acute COVID-19. CDR3s include the opening cysteine and the closing phenylalanine or tryptophan.

CDR3 protein	V gene	J gene
CASSPGTGVAEAFF	TRBV18	TRBJ1-1
CASSQGWDRRNTEAFF	TRBV4-1	TRBJ1-1
CASSSGGGEKLFF	TRBV7-3	TRBJ1-4
CAWGTGDISPLHF	TRBV30	TRBJ1-6
CAISRSDRGPDIGGYTF	TRBV10-3	TRBJ1-2
CASSLGQGADTQYF	TRBV19	TRBJ2-3
CASSKQAPQNIQYF	TRBV7-2	TRBJ2-4
CASSEDRFYEQYF	TRBV2	TRBJ2-7
CASSPDRGFSPLHF	TRBV27	TRBJ1-6
CASSTGTARSEAFF	TRBV28	TRBJ1-1
CASSLAASGGPVYEQFF	TRBV7-6	TRBJ2-1
CASSQDLSDRGSYEQYF	TRBV4-2	TRBJ2-7
CASSLAGAGFTSYEQYF	TRBV7-6	TRBJ2-7
CASSPPYNEQFF	TRBV6-2/TRBV6-3	TRBJ2-1
CASSLARETQYF	TRBV7-6	TRBJ2-5
CASSDITGGWDEQYF	TRBV6-1	TRBJ2-7
CASKGEINRGSYTF	TRBV2	TRBJ1-2
CASSQLTSGPDTQYF	TRBV4-3	TRBJ2-3
CASSFGQKYQETQYF	TRBV5-1	TRBJ2-5
CAIGGLAGADEQFF	TRBV10-3	TRBJ2-1
CASSPTGQGSDEQFF	TRBV18	TRBJ2-1
CAWGQGFSTNEKLFF	TRBV30	TRBJ1-4
CASRRDRGLGTNEKLFF	TRBV28	TRBJ1-4
CASSQVDRVYGYTF	TRBV14	TRBJ1-2
CASSPSTVSDTQYF	TRBV2	TRBJ2-3
CARSPPRRGVGPSSYNEQFF	TRBV5-3	TRBJ2-1
CASGEGASTEAFF	TRBV12-5	TRBJ1-1
CASSLTSDNEQFF	TRBV7-3	TRBJ2-1
CASSLVPAGNGASYEQYF	TRBV5-1	TRBJ2-7
CASRKTGTGTYEQYF	TRBV4-1	TRBJ2-7
CATSRGLAGSYNEQFF	TRBV15	TRBJ2-1
CASSLGQTANTGELFF	TRBV11-2	TRBJ2-2
CSVAASDTQYF	TRBV29-1	TRBJ2-3
CSASGPSGGVREQFF	TRBV20-1	TRBJ2-1
CASSLTGTSYEQYF	TRBV5-5	TRBJ2-7
CASSWQERAEAFF	TRBV28	TRBJ1-1
CACQTGGNQPQHF	TRBV19	TRBJ1-5
CASNLVSRQDQPQHF	TRBV19	TRBJ1-5
CASSVGGSGVNYGYTF	TRBV9	TRBJ1-2
CASSEAGVNSPLHF	TRBV2	TRBJ1-6
CASSLAPRDSYNSPLHF	TRBV5-4	TRBJ1-6
CASHSSGNQETQYF	TRBV18	TRBJ2-5
CASTTIPPSSSGYTF	TRBV7-9	TRBJ1-2
CASSFVRLPSYNEQFF	TRBV28	TRBJ2-1
CASSTTRQEGAPTF	TRBV6-5	TRBJ1-2
CASSNPGGAPREQFF	TRBV21-1	TRBJ2-1
CSALGGGQFF	TRBV20-1	TRBJ2-1
CASQDRAHPTNEKLFF	TRBV18	TRBJ1-4
CASSELVPGRGTDTQYF	TRBV2	TRBJ2-3
CASSLGQGYNYGYTF	TRBV7-6	TRBJ1-2
CASSLDRGRPYNEQFF	TRBV5-1	TRBJ2-1
CAWNGGAVISPLHF	TRBV30	TRBJ1-6
CASSIDGELFF	TRBV2	TRBJ2-2
CASSLGSGDTQYF	TRBV5-5	TRBJ2-3
CASSLPTPRGTYEQYF	TRBV28	TRBJ2-7